This paragraph covers one TCR beta chain sequence. This receptor's antigen is unknown. No base qualities exist here, and no much larger clone lies one base off it. To sequence the TCRbeta CDR3 region, genomic DNA was isolated from the sorted cells. TCRbeta CDR3 regions were sequenced using the immunoSEQ Assay. Entries here come from immuneACCESS through TCRdb and include only in-frame sequences with V and J called. Some clones fail to appear in such tables; in the studies checked, an unresolved V gene covers under half of the shortfall, and the cause of the remainder is unknown. Within this sample are around 19,000 clones, with about 76% of them counted one time only. The top ten constitute about a quarter of the sample. This sample was included in a study of OX40 agonist ivuxolimab in advanced cancers. For context, the study as a whole: Ivuxolimab was an agonistic, fully human IgG2 monoclonal antibody directed against OX40 (CD134), a costimulatory receptor. Intravenous ivuxolimab was administered to patients every 2 weeks at six dose levels: 0.01, 0.1, 0.3, 1.5, 3 and 10 mg/kg. Among the 52 dose-escalation patients, around 20 had hepatocellular carcinoma, approximately 15 melanoma, 9 renal cell carcinoma and 9 head and neck cancer. In the dose-escalation cohort, 75% to 90% of patients were male, and the mean age was 60 years with a range of roughly 20 to 80. Patients were allowed to have had prior anti-PD-1, anti-PD-L1 or anti-CTLA-4 therapy, and roughly 40% of the dose-escalation patients had been treated with checkpoint inhibitors. Partial responses occurred in three dose-escalation patients: two with cutaneous melanoma and one with hepatocellular carcinoma. The point of sequencing TCRbeta in the periphery was to test whether ivuxolimab changed TCR sequence diversity and drove clonal T-cell expansion. The paper reports the monotherapy dose-escalation portion (N = 52 patients) of the phase I ivuxolimab trial.

Patients with autoimmune disease history or receiving systemic immunosuppression were excluded from the trial. In every dose cohort, peripheral blood was drawn for TCR sequencing at baseline, cycle 4 day 1, and cycle 7 day 1. The samples were taken from a phase I, first-in-human, multicenter, open-label dose-escalation trial of ivuxolimab. Adults with locally advanced or metastatic melanoma, renal cell carcinoma, hepatocellular carcinoma or head and neck squamous cell carcinoma were enrolled in the trial. Before TCR sequencing, CD4+ T cells and CD8+ T cells were sorted from peripheral blood as separate populations. Paper-wide results and their limitations: The antigen specificity of the peripheral T cells that underwent clonal expansion was not determined. In partial responders in the 0.1-3.0 mg/kg groups, normalized peripheral clonal expansion was found to be among the lowest, especially among CD8+ T cells. After ivuxolimab, expanded clones were on average more numerous among CD8+ T cells than among CD4+ T cells. Low levels of normalized T-cell clonal expansion were also seen in some patients who did not respond. At doses from 0.1 to 3.0 mg/kg, clonal expansion was seen in both CD4+ and CD8+ blood T cells between baseline and week 6.

Specimen: CD4+ or CD8+ T cells sorted from blood, collected in a trial of the OX40 agonist ivuxolimab. This receptor was obtained from an adult with an advanced solid tumor such as melanoma, head and neck, liver or kidney cancer.

The base sequence is TGTGCCAGCATAAAAGGACTCGAGCAGTACTTC. It translates to CASIKGLEQYF. Rearrangement joined TRBV25-1 to TRBJ2-7; a weak D assignment points to TRBD2 (5 bases agree). Looking up the germline V gene yields CDR1 MGHDK and CDR2 SYGVNS. Counted from cysteine to phenylalanine, this CDR3 has 11 amino acids. Only the CDR3 DNA stays, 33 bases, in frame from base 1. At the junction V is shortened by 7 bases and J by 6 bases, with 10 bases in between.